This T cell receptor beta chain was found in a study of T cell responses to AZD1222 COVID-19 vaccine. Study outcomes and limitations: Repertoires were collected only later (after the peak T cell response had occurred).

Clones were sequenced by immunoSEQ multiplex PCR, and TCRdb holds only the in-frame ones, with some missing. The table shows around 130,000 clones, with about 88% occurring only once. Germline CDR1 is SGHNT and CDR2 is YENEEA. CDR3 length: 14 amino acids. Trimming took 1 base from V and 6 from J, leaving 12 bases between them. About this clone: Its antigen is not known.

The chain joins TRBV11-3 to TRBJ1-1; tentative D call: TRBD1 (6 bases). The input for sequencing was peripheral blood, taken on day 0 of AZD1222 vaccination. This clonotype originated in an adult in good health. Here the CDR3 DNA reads TGTGCCAGCAGCTTAGCAGGGGTAGGGTCTGAAGCTTTCTTT. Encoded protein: CASSLAGVGSEAFF.